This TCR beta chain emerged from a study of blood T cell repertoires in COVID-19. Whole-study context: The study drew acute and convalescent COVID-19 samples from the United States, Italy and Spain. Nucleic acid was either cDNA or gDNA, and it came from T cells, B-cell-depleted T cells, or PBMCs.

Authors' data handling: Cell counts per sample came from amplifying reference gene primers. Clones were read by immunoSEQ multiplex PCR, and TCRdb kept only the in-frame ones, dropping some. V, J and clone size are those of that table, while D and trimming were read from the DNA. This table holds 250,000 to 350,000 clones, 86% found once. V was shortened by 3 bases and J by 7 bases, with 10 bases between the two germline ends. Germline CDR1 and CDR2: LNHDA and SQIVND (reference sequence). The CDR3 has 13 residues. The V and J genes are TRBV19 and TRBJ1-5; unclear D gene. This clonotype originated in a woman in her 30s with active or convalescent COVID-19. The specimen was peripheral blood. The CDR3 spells CASSIGGKQPQHF. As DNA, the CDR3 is TGTGCCAGTAGTATCGGTGGTAAGCAGCCCCAGCATTTT.